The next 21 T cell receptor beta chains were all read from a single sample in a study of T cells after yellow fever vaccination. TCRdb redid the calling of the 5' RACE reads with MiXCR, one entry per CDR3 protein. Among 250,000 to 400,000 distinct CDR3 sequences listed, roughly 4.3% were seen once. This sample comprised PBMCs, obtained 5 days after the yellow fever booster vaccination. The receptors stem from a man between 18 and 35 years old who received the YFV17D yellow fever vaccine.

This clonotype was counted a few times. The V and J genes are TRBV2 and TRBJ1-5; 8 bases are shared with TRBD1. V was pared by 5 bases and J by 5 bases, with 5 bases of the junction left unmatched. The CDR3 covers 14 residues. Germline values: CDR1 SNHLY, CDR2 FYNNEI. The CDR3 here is CASSLQGADQPQHF. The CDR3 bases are TGTGCCAGCAGTCTCCAGGGGGCCGATCAGCCCCAGCATTTT.

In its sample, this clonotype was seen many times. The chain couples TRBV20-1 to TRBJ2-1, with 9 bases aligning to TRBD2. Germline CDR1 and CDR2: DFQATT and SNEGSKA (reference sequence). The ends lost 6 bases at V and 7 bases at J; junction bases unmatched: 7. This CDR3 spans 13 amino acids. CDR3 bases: TGCAGTGCAACGACTAGCGGAGCGAATGAGCAGTTCTTC. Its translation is CSATTSGANEQFF.

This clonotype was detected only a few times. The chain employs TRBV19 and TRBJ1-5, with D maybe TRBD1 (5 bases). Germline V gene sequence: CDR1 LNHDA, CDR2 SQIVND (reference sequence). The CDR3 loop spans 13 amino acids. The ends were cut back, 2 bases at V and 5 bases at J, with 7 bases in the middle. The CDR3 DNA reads TGTGCCAGTAGTATACCAGGGTATCAGCCCCAGCATTTT. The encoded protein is CASSIPGYQPQHF.

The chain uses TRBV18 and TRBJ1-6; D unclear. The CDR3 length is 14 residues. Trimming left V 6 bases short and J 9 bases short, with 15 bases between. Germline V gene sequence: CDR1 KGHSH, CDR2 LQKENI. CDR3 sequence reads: CASSPTGSSSPLHF. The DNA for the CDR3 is TGTGCCAGCTCGCCGACGGGGTCAAGTTCACCCCTCCACTTT.

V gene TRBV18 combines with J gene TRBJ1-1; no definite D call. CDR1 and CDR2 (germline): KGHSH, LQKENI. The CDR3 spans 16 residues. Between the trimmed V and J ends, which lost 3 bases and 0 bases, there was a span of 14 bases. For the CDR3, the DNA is TGTGCCAGCTCACCGAGGCTGGGAGGGATGAACACTGAAGCTTTCTTT. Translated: CASSPRLGGMNTEAFF.

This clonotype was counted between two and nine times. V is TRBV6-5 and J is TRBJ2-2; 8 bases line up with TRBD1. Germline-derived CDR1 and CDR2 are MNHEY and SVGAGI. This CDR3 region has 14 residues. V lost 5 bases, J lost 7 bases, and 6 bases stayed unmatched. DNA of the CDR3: TGTGCCAGCAGTCAGACAGGGGATCGCGGGGAGCTGTTTTTT. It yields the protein CASSQTGDRGELFF.

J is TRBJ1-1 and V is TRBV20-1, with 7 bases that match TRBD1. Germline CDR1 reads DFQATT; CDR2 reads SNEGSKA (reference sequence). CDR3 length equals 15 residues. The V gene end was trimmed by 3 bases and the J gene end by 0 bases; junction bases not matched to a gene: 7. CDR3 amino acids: CSASRTGAMNTEAFF. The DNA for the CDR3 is TGCAGTGCTAGCCGGACAGGCGCCATGAACACTGAAGCTTTCTTT.

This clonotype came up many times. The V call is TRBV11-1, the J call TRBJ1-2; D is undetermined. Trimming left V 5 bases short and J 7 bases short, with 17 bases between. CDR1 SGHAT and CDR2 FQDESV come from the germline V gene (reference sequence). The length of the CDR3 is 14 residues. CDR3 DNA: TGTGCCAGCAGCCTCCTCCGGGATACGAGTGGCTACACCTTC. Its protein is CASSLLRDTSGYTF.

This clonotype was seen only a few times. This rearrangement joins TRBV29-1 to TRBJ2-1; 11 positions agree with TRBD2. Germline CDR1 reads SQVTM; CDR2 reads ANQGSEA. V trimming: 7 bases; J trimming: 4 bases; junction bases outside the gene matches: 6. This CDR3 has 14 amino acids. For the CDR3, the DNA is TGCAGCGCCGCACTAGCGGGGGTTTACAATGAGCAGTTCTTC. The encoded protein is CSAALAGVYNEQFF.

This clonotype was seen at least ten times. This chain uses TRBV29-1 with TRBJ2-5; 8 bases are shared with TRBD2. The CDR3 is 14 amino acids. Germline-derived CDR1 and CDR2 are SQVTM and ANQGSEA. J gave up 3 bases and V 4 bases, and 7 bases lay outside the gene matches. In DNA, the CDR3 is TGCAGCGTTGGGCCGGGGGGGAGGAAAGAGACCCAGTACTTC. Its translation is CSVGPGGRKETQYF. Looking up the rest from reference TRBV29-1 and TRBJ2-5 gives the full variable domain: SAVISQKPSRDICQRGTSLTIQCQVDSQVTMMFWYRQQPGQSLTLIATANQGSEATYESGFVIDKFPISRPNLTFSTLTVSNMSPEDSSIYLCSVGPGGRKETQYFGPGTRLLVL.

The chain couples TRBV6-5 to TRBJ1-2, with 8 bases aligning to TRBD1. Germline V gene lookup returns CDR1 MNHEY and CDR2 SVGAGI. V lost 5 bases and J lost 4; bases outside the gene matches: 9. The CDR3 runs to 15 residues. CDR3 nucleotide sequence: TGTGCCAGCAGTCCCGGACAGGGAGGCCCCTATGGCTACACCTTC. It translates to CASSPGQGGPYGYTF.

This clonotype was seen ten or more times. Here the CDR3 DNA reads TGTGCCAGCATGGTGGGGGCGGGGGTCGAGCAGTACGTC. This sequence encodes CASMVGAGVEQYV. The chain uses TRBV6-6 and TRBJ2-7; D is possibly TRBD2 (7 bases). Trimming pared 7 bases from V and 6 bases from J, leaving 16 bases between. Germline CDR1 and CDR2: MNHNY and SVGAGI (reference sequence). The CDR3 runs to 13 residues.

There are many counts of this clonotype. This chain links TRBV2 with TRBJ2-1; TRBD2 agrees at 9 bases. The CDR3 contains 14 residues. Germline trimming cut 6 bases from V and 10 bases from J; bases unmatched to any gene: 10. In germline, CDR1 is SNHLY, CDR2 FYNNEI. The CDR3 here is CASRGLAQRSEQFF. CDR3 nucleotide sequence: TGTGCCAGCAGGGGACTAGCTCAGAGGAGCGAGCAGTTCTTC. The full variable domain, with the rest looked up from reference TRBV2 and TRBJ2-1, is EPEVTQTPSHQVTQMGQEVILRCVPISNHLYFYWYRQILGQKVEFLVSFYNNEISEKSEIFDDQFSVERPDGSNFTLKIRSTKLEDSAMYFCASRGLAQRSEQFFGPGTRLTVL.

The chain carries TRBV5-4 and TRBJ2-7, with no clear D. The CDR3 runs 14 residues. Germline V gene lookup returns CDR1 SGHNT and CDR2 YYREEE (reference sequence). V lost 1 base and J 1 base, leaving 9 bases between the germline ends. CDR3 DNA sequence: TGTGCCAGCAGCTTGATCGGCGGTTCCTACGAGCAGTACTTC. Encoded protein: CASSLIGGSYEQYF.

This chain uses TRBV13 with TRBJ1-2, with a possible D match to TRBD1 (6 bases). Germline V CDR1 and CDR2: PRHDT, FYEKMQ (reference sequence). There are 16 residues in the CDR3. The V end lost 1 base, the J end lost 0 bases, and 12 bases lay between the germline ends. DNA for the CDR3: TGTGCCAGCAGCTTAGAGGCAGGGGAATCTAACTATGGCTACACCTTC. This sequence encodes CASSLEAGESNYGYTF. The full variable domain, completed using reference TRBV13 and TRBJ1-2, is AAGVIQSPRHLIKEKRETATLKCYPIPRHDTVYWYQQGPGQDPQFLISFYEKMQSDKGSIPDRFSAQQFSDYHSELNMSSLELGDSALYFCASSLEAGESNYGYTFGSGTRLTVV.

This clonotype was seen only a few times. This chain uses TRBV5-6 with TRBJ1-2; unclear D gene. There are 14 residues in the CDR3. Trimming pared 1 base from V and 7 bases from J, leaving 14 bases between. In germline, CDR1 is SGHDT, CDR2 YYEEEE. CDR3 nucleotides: TGTGCCAGCAGCTTGTCTGCGGGGAGCGGTGGCTACACCTTC. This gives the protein CASSLSAGSGGYTF.

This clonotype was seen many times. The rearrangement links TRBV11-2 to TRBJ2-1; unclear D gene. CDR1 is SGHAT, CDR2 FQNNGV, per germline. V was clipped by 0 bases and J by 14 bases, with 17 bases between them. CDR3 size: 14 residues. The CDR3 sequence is CASSLDPLSGREFF. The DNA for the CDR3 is TGTGCCAGCAGCTTAGACCCCCTCAGTGGTCGTGAGTTCTTC.

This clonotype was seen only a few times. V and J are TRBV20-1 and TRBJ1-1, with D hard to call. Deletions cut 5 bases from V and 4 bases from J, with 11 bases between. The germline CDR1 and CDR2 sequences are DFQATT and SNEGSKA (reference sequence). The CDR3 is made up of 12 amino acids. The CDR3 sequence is CSAAHLGTEAFF. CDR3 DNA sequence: TGCAGTGCTGCCCACTTGGGCACTGAAGCTTTCTTT.

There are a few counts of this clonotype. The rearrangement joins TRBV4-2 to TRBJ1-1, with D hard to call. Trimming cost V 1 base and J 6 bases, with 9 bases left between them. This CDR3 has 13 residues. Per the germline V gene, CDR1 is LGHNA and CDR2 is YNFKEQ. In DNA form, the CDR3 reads TGTGCCAGCAGCCAAGCGAGTTACCCTGAAGCTTTCTTT. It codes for CASSQASYPEAFF.

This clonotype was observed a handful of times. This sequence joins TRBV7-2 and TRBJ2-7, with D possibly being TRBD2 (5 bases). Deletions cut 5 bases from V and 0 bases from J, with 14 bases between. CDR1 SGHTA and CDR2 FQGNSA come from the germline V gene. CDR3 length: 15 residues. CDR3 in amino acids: CASSLSATSSYEQYF. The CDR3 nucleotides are TGTGCCAGCAGCCTTAGCGCAACGAGCTCCTACGAGCAGTACTTC.

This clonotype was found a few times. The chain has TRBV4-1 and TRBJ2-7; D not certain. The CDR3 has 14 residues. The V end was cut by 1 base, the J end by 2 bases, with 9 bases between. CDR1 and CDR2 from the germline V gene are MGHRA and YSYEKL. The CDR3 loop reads CASSQGFGTYEQYF. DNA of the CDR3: TGCGCCAGCAGCCAAGGGTTTGGAACCTACGAGCAGTACTTC.